The 32 T cell receptor beta chains presented below share a single source sample, sequenced in a study of cytomegalovirus exposure and HLA in healthy donors. Primers for the PCR totalled 60 Vbeta and 13 Jbeta. Produced via immunoSEQ multiplex PCR; TCRdb's table is partial and in-frame only. Counted here are 190,000 or so clones, 80% occurring once; the ten biggest clones make up around 0.69%. Source material: PBMCs. The origin of the receptors is a boy younger than 18 in good health and CMV-seronegative.

The rearrangement links TRBV6-1 to TRBJ1-1; 9 bases line up with TRBD1. CDR1 is MNHNS and CDR2 is SASEGT in the germline V gene. The CDR3 is 15 residues long. The ends lost 2 bases at V and 4 bases at J; junction bases unmatched: 5. In DNA, the CDR3 is TGTGCCAGCAGTGAATTTGGGACAGGGTTCACTGAAGCTTTCTTT. This gives the protein CASSEFGTGFTEAFF.

The rearrangement uses TRBV27 and TRBJ1-5; 7 positions match TRBD1. Trimming cost V 5 bases and J 5 bases; bases outside gene matches: 3. Germline V lookup: CDR1 MNHEY, CDR2 SMNVEV (reference sequence). CDR3 length equals 13 residues. The CDR3: CASSPDRDQPQHF. The CDR3 coding sequence is TGTGCCAGCAGTCCCGACAGGGATCAGCCCCAGCATTTT.

This chain links TRBV11-3 with TRBJ2-1; D is undetermined. V lost 2 bases to trimming and J lost 6 bases, with 11 bases between them. Germline V gene sequence: CDR1 SGHNT, CDR2 YENEEA. CDR3 length equals 14 residues. The CDR3 loop is CASSLSLLSNEQFF. CDR3 coding DNA: TGTGCCAGCAGCTTAAGCTTGCTGAGCAATGAGCAGTTCTTC.

V and J are TRBV10-3 and TRBJ2-3, with 8 positions matching TRBD1. Germline-derived CDR1 and CDR2 are ENHRY and SYGVKD. J gave up 0 bases and V 4 bases, and 6 bases lay outside the gene matches. CDR3 length: 16 amino acids. CDR3 nucleotides: TGTGCCATCAGTGCCCTGACAGGGGCAAGCACAGATACGCAGTATTTT. Amino acids: CAISALTGASTDTQYF.

This chain joins TRBV27 and TRBJ2-7; 11 bases line up with TRBD1. CDR1 and CDR2 from the germline V gene are MNHEY and SMNVEV (reference sequence). The CDR3 has 16 residues. The ends lost 5 bases at V and 0 bases at J; junction bases unmatched: 6. The CDR3 spells CASSKAGTGGSYEQYF. The CDR3 nucleotides read TGTGCCAGCAGTAAAGCCGGGACAGGGGGCTCCTACGAGCAGTACTTC.

The chain employs TRBV7-2 and TRBJ2-2, with 8 bases fitting TRBD1. Trimming removed 4 bases from V and 1 base from J; junction bases left unmatched: 5. The CDR3 runs 16 residues. CDR1 SGHTA and CDR2 FQGNSA come from the germline V gene. The CDR3 spells CASSSTGQGNTGELFF. As DNA, the CDR3 is TGTGCCAGCAGCTCCACCGGACAGGGGAACACCGGGGAGCTGTTTTTT.

DNA for the CDR3: TGTGCCAGTAGTATAGCGTACCAGGGAGGAGGCTATGGCTACACCTTC. It codes for CASSIAYQGGGYGYTF. This chain connects TRBV19 to TRBJ1-2; perhaps TRBD1 as D (5 bases). Germline CDR1 LNHDA, CDR2 SQIVND (reference sequence). Trimming pared 1 base from V and 4 bases from J, leaving 16 bases between. There are 16 residues in the CDR3.

A few counts support this clone. J is TRBJ2-5 and V is TRBV7-9; TRBD1 agrees at 9 bases. From germline, CDR1 is SEHNR and CDR2 FQNEAQ (reference sequence). J lost 5 bases, V lost 4 bases, and 2 bases had no gene match. The CDR3 contains 13 residues. The CDR3 loop is CASSSDRGETQYF. As DNA, the CDR3 is TGTGCCAGCAGCTCGGACAGGGGTGAGACCCAGTACTTC.

This clone was seen only a few times. The chain carries TRBV10-3 and TRBJ1-2; TRBD1 is a possible D gene (5 bases). Trimming stripped 3 bases from V and 5 bases from J, with 10 bases between. In germline, CDR1 is ENHRY, CDR2 SYGVKD. The CDR3 spans 13 residues. Written as DNA, the CDR3 is TGTGCCATCAGTGACCGAGACAGATATGGCTACACCTTC. Protein product: CAISDRDRYGYTF.

On this clone: A read error may produce the germline difference seen at one junction end. The chain recombines TRBV7-7 with TRBJ2-1; 13 bases align to TRBD2. The CDR3 runs 15 residues. Germline assignment: CDR1 SSHAT and CDR2 FNYEAQ (reference sequence). CDR3 nucleotides: TGTGCTAGCAGCTTGGGGACTAGCGGGGTCACTGAGCAGTTCTTC. This gives the protein CASSLGTSGVTEQFF. The whole variable domain, remainder taken from reference TRBV7-7 and TRBJ2-1, is GAGVSQSPRYKVTKRGQDVTLRCDPISSHATLYWYQQALGQGPEFLTYFNYEAQPDKSGLPSDRFSAERPEGSISTLTIQRTEQRDSAMYRCASSLGTSGVTEQFFGPGTRLTVL.

The V call is TRBV14, the J call TRBJ1-2; D is possibly TRBD1 (6 bases). The length of the CDR3 is 15 residues. Germline V gene lookup returns CDR1 SGHDN and CDR2 FVKESK. V lost 1 base to trimming and J lost 5 bases, with 14 bases between them. The CDR3 protein is CASSQVGDKGYGYTF. Written as DNA, the CDR3 is TGTGCCAGCAGCCAAGTGGGGGACAAGGGGTATGGCTACACCTTC.

This chain links TRBV25-1 with TRBJ2-7; the D is unclear. V lost 7 bases and J 3 bases, leaving 7 bases between the germline ends. Germline assignment: CDR1 MGHDK and CDR2 SYGVNS. This CDR3 spans 11 amino acids. Here the CDR3 reads CASIDLYEQYF. Here the CDR3 DNA reads TGTGCCAGCATTGATCTCTACGAGCAGTACTTC.

The V call is TRBV6-5, the J call TRBJ1-6, with TRBD1 matching 7 bases. The CDR3 covers 15 residues. Germline V gene sequence: CDR1 MNHEY, CDR2 SVGAGI. The CDR3 bases are TGTGCTGTTCGGCGGGACAGCTCCTATAATTCACCCCTCCACTTT. It yields the protein CAVRRDSSYNSPLHF.

V gene TRBV27 combines with J gene TRBJ1-1, with 7 bases fitting TRBD1. Germline values: CDR1 MNHEY, CDR2 SMNVEV (reference sequence). Trimming cost V 5 bases and J 6 bases; bases outside gene matches: 9. The length of the CDR3 is 14 residues. CDR3: CASSTFETGPEAFF. The CDR3 DNA follows: TGTGCCAGCAGTACCTTCGAGACAGGGCCTGAAGCTTTCTTT.

In its sample, this clone was seen once. The chain combines TRBV6-1 with TRBJ1-1; a weak D match, TRBD1 (5 bases). Trimming cost V 6 bases and J 6 bases, with 11 bases left between them. Germline CDR1 reads MNHNS; CDR2 reads SASEGT. This CDR3 is built from 12 residues. CDR3 nucleotide sequence: TGTGCCAGCAGCCAGGACATATCTGAAGCTTTCTTT. Protein product: CASSQDISEAFF.

The chain joins TRBV4-3 to TRBJ1-2; D is ambiguous. The germline V and J ends were trimmed by 0 bases and 2 bases, with 13 bases remaining between them. CDR1 and CDR2 (germline): LGHNA, YSLEER. The CDR3 loop spans 16 amino acids. The CDR3 region has the DNA TGCGCCAGCAGCCAAGATCGGTTATCCCCGAACTATGGCTACACCTTC. It encodes CASSQDRLSPNYGYTF.

The chain links TRBV6-5 to TRBJ1-1; tentatively, D is TRBD1 (5 bases). The V and J ends lost 8 bases and 1 base respectively, with 14 bases between them. This CDR3 is built from 14 residues. Germline loops: CDR1 MNHEY, CDR2 SVGAGI. In DNA form, the CDR3 reads TGTGCCAGCGGTCCGGGGGTAGGGAACACTGAAGCTTTCTTT. This gives the protein CASGPGVGNTEAFF.

J is TRBJ2-1 and V is TRBV7-2, with 10 bases aligning to TRBD2. This CDR3 spans 17 amino acids. The germline gives CDR1 SGHTA, CDR2 FQGNSA. V dropped 1 base and J dropped 10; count of bases not matched to a gene: 13. In DNA, the CDR3 is TGTGCCAGCAGCTTAGTACCAGGACTAGCGGATGCCAGCGAGCAGTTCTTC. Amino acid sequence: CASSLVPGLADASEQFF.

The CDR3 DNA reads as TGTGCCAGCAGCGAGGGACAGGCCGCAACGCTCCCTAACACCGGGGAGCTGTTTTTT. Protein: CASSEGQAATLPNTGELFF. The rearrangement joins TRBV7-8 to TRBJ2-2, with TRBD1 matching 8 bases. Germline assignment: CDR1 SGHVS and CDR2 FQNEAQ. There are 19 residues in the CDR3. Unmatched junction bases numbered 16, after V lost 5 bases and J lost 2 bases. Variable domain in full (rest from reference TRBV7-8 and TRBJ2-2): GAGVSQSPRYKVAKRGQDVALRCDPISGHVSLFWYQQALGQGPEFLTYFQNEAQLDKSGLPSDRFFAERPEGSVSTLKIQRTQQEDSAVYLCASSEGQAATLPNTGELFFGEGSRLTVL.

The chain links TRBV7-9 to TRBJ2-3; weak D call: TRBD2 (5 bases). The V end lost 1 base, the J end lost 5 bases, and 16 bases lay between the germline ends. The CDR3 has 16 amino acids. Germline V gene data show CDR1 as SEHNR and CDR2 as FQNEAQ (reference sequence). The CDR3 is CASSLGSYLGRDTQYF. The CDR3, as DNA: TGTGCCAGCAGCTTAGGTTCATATCTGGGGAGAGATACGCAGTATTTT. The whole variable domain, filled in from reference TRBV7-9 and TRBJ2-3, reads DTGVSQNPRHKITKRGQNVTFRCDPISEHNRLYWYRQTLGQGPEFLTYFQNEAQLEKSRLLSDRFSAERPKGSFSTLEIQRTEQGDSAMYLCASSLGSYLGRDTQYFGPGTRLTVL.

This rearrangement joins TRBV29-1 to TRBJ1-2; 8 nucleotides align to TRBD1. J was trimmed by 8 bases and V by 2 bases; bases with no gene match: 19. This CDR3 contains 17 residues. Germline-derived CDR1 and CDR2 are SQVTM and ANQGSEA. The CDR3 DNA reads TGCAGCGTTGAATCGAGAGGACAGGGTGCCCCTGTAGGGGGCTACACCTTC. It specifies CSVESRGQGAPVGGYTF. The full variable domain, in which reference TRBV29-1 and TRBJ1-2 provide the parts outside the CDR3, is SAVISQKPSRDICQRGTSLTIQCQVDSQVTMMFWYRQQPGQSLTLIATANQGSEATYESGFVIDKFPISRPNLTFSTLTVSNMSPEDSSIYLCSVESRGQGAPVGGYTFGSGTRLTVV.

This clone is a singleton in its sample. V usage is TRBV6-5 and J usage is TRBJ1-2; D is unclear. V lost 3 bases and J lost 0, with 8 bases in between. The CDR3 extends over 14 amino acids. Germline CDR1 MNHEY, CDR2 SVGAGI. The CDR3, as DNA: TGTGCCAGCAGTTATCATCGGTCTAACTATGGCTACACCTTC. It is translated as CASSYHRSNYGYTF.

The V call is TRBV29-1, the J call TRBJ1-1; TRBD1 agrees at 7 bases. Germline V gene lookup returns CDR1 SQVTM and CDR2 ANQGSEA. The CDR3 is 17 residues long. V trimming: 6 bases; J trimming: 0 bases; junction bases outside the gene matches: 16. The CDR3 DNA reads as TGCAGCGTCTGGGGAAAGAGTTCCGGGACAGTGAACACTGAAGCTTTCTTT. Its protein product is CSVWGKSSGTVNTEAFF.

Comments on this clone: Other nucleotide sequences from this sample produce the same CDR3. The chain couples TRBV7-6 to TRBJ1-2; D is perhaps TRBD1 (6 bases). The length of the CDR3 is 16 residues. CDR1 is SGHVS and CDR2 is FNYEAQ in the germline V gene. With 2 bases removed from V and 1 base from J, the gap between germline ends came to 14 bases. The CDR3 loop is CASSLLTTGGNYGYTF. The CDR3 coding sequence is TGTGCCAGCAGCTTACTAACGACAGGTGGTAACTATGGCTACACCTTC.

This chain uses TRBV5-8 with TRBJ1-2; unclear D gene. CDR3 length: 14 amino acids. With 2 bases removed from V and 4 bases from J, the gap between germline ends came to 12 bases. The germline V gene encodes CDR1 SGHTS and CDR2 YDEGEE. This CDR3 reads CASSFRGEGYGYTF. The CDR3 DNA sequence: TGTGCCAGCAGCTTTCGCGGGGAGGGCTATGGCTACACCTTC.

CDR3 nucleotides: TGTGCCAGTAGTGCCCCCAGGGACAGGGGGCGCGAGGATGGCTACACCTTC. Translated, it gives CASSAPRDRGREDGYTF. The V and J genes are TRBV19 and TRBJ1-2, with 12 bases aligning to TRBD1. The CDR3 spans 17 residues. V shed 5 bases, J shed 6 bases, and the junction held 13 bases outside the gene matches. CDR1 LNHDA and CDR2 SQIVND come from the germline V gene (reference sequence).

This clone was counted a single time. This rearrangement joins TRBV7-2 to TRBJ2-5, with 7 nucleotides matching TRBD2. Trimming took 5 bases from V and 5 from J; bases not matched to a gene: 14. The germline gives CDR1 SGHTA, CDR2 FQGNSA. The CDR3 has 16 amino acids. DNA for the CDR3: TGTGCCAGCAGCCCATCTACTAGCGCCTCTAGGGAGACCCAGTACTTC. It encodes CASSPSTSASRETQYF. The variable domain in full, completed from reference TRBV7-2 and TRBJ2-5, reads GAGVSQSPSNKVTEKGKDVELRCDPISGHTALYWYRQSLGQGLEFLIYFQGNSAPDKSGLPSDRFSAERTGGSVSTLTIQRTQQEDSAVYLCASSPSTSASRETQYFGPGTRLLVL.

The V and J genes are TRBV7-2 and TRBJ2-7; 11 bases agree with TRBD1. The CDR3 contains 15 residues. Germline V gene lookup returns CDR1 SGHTA and CDR2 FQGNSA. V lost 5 bases and J lost 0; bases outside the gene matches: 3. DNA for the CDR3: TGTGCCAGCAGCCAGGGGACAGGGGGCTCCTACGAGCAGTACTTC. Its protein is CASSQGTGGSYEQYF.

This chain connects TRBV5-4 to TRBJ2-1, with D possibly matching TRBD2 (5 bases). Germline loops: CDR1 SGHNT, CDR2 YYREEE (reference sequence). The CDR3 sequence is 15 residues long. V lost 3 bases to trimming and J lost 9 bases, with 19 bases between them. CDR3 bases: TGTGCCAGCAGCTCTTTGGGGATAATGGGGAGTGAGCAGTTCTTC. It encodes CASSSLGIMGSEQFF.

This chain joins TRBV7-9 and TRBJ1-5; 12 nucleotides line up with TRBD1. Germline V lookup: CDR1 SEHNR, CDR2 FQNEAQ (reference sequence). Trimming at V came to 5 bases and at J to 2 bases, leaving 7 bases not matched to a gene. The CDR3 has 17 amino acids. Here the CDR3 DNA reads TGTGCCAGCAGCGCGGGACAGGGGGCTGGGGGCAATCAGCCCCAGCATTTT. Protein: CASSAGQGAGGNQPQHF.

The rearrangement uses TRBV6-5 and TRBJ2-7, with 10 bases that match TRBD1. This CDR3 region has 12 residues. Germline trimming cut 5 bases from V and 6 bases from J; bases unmatched to any gene: 1. Germline CDR1 MNHEY, CDR2 SVGAGI. The CDR3 protein is CASSRTGGEQYF. Written as DNA, the CDR3 is TGTGCCAGCAGTCGGACAGGGGGCGAGCAGTACTTC.

The gene calls are TRBV9 and TRBJ2-2; 8 nucleotides align to TRBD1. V trimming: 3 bases; J trimming: 2 bases; junction bases outside the gene matches: 18. The CDR3 consists of 20 residues. Germline values: CDR1 SGDLS, CDR2 YYNGEE. The DNA of the CDR3 is TGTGCCAGCAGCGACCCTAAAGGGACAGGCCCATCATTTAACACCGGGGAGCTGTTTTTT. Translation: CASSDPKGTGPSFNTGELFF.